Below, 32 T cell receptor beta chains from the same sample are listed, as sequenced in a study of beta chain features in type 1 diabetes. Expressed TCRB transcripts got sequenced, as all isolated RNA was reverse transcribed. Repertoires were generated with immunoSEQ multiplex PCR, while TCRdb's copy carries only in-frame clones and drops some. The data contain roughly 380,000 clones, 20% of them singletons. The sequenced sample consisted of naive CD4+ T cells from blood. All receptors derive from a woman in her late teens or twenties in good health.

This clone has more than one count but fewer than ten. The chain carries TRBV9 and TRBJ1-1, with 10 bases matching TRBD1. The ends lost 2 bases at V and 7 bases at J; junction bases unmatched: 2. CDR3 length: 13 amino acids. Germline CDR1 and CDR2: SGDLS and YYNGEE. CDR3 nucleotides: TGTGCCAGCAGCGTCGGGACAGGGGTTGAAGCTTTCTTT. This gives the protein CASSVGTGVEAFF.

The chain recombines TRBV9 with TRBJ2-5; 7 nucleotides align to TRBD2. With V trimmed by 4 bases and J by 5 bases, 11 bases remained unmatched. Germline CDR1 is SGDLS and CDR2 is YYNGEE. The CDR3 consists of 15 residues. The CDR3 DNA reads TGTGCCAGCAGCCCTTTCGCGGGAGTAAGGGAGACCCAGTACTTC. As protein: CASSPFAGVRETQYF.

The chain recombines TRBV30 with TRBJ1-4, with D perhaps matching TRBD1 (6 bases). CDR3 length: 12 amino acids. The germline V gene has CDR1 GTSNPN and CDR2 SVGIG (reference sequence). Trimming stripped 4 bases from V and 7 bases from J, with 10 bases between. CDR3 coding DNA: TGTGCCTGGAAACAGGGAATTGAAAAACTGTTTTTT. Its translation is CAWKQGIEKLFF.

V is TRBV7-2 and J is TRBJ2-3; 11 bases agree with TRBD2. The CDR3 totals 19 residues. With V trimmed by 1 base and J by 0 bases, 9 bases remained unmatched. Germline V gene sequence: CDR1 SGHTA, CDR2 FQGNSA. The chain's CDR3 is CASSLVGVAGGTSTDTQYF. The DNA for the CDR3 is TGTGCCAGCAGCTTAGTAGGGGTAGCGGGGGGGACTAGCACAGATACGCAGTATTTT.

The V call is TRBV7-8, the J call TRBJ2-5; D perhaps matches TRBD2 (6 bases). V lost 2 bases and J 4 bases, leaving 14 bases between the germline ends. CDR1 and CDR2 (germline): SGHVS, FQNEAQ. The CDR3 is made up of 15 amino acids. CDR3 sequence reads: CASSLQGGVGETQYF. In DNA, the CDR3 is TGTGCCAGCAGCTTACAGGGAGGAGTAGGAGAGACCCAGTACTTC.

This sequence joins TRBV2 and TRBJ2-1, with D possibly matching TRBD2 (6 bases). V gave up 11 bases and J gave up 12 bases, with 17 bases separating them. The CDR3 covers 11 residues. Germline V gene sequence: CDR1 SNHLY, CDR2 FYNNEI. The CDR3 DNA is TGTGCCGGATCTAGCGTAGGGGTGCAGTTCTTC. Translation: CAGSSVGVQFF.

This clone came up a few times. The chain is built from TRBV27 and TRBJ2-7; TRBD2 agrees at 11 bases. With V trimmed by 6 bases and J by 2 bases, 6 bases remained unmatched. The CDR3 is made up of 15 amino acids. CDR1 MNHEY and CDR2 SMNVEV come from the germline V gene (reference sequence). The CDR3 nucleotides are TGTGCCAGCAGCCCGACTAGCGGGGCCACCTACGAGCAGTACTTC. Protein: CASSPTSGATYEQYF.

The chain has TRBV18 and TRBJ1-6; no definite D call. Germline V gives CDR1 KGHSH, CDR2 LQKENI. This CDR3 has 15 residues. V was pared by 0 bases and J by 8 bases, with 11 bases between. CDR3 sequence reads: CASSPPAGNYSPLHF. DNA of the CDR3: TGTGCCAGCTCACCACCGGCCGGGAACTATTCACCCCTCCACTTT.

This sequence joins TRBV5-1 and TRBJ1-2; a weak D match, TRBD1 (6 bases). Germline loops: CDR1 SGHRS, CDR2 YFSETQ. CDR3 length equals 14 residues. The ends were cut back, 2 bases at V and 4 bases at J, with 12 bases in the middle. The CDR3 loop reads CASSFGGTIYGYTF. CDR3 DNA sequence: TGCGCCAGCAGCTTCGGGGGGACAATCTATGGCTACACCTTC.

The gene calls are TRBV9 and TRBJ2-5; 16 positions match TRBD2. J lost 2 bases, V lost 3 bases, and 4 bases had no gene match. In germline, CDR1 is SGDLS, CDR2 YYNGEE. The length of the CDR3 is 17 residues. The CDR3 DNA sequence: TGTGCCAGCAGCGCGGGACTAGCGGGAGGGGGGCAAGAGACCCAGTACTTC. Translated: CASSAGLAGGGQETQYF.

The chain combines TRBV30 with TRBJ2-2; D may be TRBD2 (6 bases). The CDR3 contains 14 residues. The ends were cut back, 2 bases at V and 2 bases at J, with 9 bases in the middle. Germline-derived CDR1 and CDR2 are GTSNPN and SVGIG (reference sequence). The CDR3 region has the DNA TGTGCCTGGAGTCTAGCGCTCAACACCGGGGAGCTGTTTTTT. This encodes CAWSLALNTGELFF. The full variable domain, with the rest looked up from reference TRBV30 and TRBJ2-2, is SQTIHQWPATLVQPVGSPLSLECTVEGTSNPNLYWYRQAAGRGLQLLFYSVGIGQISSEVPQNLSASRPQDRQFILSSKKLLLSDSGFYLCAWSLALNTGELFFGEGSRLTVL.

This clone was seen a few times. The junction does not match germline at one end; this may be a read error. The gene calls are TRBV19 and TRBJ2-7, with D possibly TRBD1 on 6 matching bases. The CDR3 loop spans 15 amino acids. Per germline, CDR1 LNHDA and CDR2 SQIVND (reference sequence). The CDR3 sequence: CASSPTAGTPYEQYF. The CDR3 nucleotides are TGTGCCAGTAGTCCGACCGCCGGGACACCCTATGAGCAGTACTTC.

The CDR3, as DNA: TGCAGTGCCGGGAAGGGGGTTGAAGCTTTCTTT. Its translation is CSAGKGVEAFF. This sequence joins TRBV20-1 and TRBJ1-1; a weak D match, TRBD1 (6 bases). Germline V gene sequence: CDR1 DFQATT, CDR2 SNEGSKA (reference sequence). This CDR3 has 11 amino acids. V shed 6 bases and J shed 7 bases, with 12 bases lying between them.

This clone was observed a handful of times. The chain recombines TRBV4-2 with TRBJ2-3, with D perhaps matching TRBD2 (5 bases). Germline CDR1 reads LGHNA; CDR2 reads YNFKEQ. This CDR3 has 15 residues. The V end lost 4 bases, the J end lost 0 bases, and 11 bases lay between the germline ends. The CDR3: CASSRALGSTDTQYF. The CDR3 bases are TGTGCCAGCAGCCGAGCACTAGGTAGCACAGATACGCAGTATTTT.

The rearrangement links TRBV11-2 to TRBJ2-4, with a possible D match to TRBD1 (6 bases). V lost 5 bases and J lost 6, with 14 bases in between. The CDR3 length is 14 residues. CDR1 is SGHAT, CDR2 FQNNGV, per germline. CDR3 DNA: TGTGCCAGCAGCCCCCTCCGGACAGTAAACATTCAGTACTTC. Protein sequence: CASSPLRTVNIQYF.

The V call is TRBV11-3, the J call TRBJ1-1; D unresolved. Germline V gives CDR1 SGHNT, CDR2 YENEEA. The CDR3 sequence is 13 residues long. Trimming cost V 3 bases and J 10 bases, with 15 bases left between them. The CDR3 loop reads CASSFNQVLLAFF. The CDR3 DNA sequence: TGTGCCAGCAGCTTTAACCAGGTTCTGTTAGCTTTCTTT.

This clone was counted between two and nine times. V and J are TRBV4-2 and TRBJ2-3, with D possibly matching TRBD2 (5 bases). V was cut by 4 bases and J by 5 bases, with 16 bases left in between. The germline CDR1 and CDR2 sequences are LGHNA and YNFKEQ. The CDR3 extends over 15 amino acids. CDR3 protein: CASSPHEEDIDTQYF. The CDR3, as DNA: TGTGCCAGCAGCCCCCACGAGGAGGATATAGATACGCAGTATTTT.

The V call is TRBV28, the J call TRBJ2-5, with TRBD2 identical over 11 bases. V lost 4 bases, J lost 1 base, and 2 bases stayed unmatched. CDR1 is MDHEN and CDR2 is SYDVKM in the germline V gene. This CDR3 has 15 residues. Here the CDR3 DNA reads TGTGCCAGCAGTTCGACTAGCGGGGTCCAAGAGACCCAGTACTTC. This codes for CASSSTSGVQETQYF.

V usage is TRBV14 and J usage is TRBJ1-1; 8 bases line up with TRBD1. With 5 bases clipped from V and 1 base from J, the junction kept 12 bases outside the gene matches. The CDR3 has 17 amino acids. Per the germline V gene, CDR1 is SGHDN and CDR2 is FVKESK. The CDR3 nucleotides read TGTGCCAGCAGCAAAGGACAGGGAAGACAGGGGAACACTGAAGCTTTCTTT. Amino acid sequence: CASSKGQGRQGNTEAFF.

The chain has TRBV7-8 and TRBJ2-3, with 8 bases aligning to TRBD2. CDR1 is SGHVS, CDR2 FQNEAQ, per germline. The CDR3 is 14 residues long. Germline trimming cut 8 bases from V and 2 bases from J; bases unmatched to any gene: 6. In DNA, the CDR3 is TGTGCCAGCCTACGGGGGGGAACCACAGATACGCAGTATTTT. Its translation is CASLRGGTTDTQYF.

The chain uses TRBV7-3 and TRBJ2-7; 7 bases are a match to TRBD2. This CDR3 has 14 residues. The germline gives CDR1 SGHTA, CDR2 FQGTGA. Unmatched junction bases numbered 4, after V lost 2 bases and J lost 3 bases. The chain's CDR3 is CASSLPSGSYEQYF. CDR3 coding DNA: TGTGCCAGCAGCTTACCTAGCGGTAGCTACGAGCAGTACTTC.

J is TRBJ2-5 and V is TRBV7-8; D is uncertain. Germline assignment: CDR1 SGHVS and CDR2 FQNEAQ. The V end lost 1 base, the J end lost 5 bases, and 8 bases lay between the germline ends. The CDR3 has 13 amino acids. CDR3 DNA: TGTGCCAGCAGCTTAGTGGAAGCGGAGACCCAGTACTTC. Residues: CASSLVEAETQYF.

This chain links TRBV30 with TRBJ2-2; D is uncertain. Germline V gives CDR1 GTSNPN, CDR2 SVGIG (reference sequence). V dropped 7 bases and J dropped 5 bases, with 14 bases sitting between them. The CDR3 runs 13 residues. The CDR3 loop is CASIKIDTGELFF. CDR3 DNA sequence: TGTGCCTCCATAAAAATAGATACCGGGGAGCTGTTTTTT.

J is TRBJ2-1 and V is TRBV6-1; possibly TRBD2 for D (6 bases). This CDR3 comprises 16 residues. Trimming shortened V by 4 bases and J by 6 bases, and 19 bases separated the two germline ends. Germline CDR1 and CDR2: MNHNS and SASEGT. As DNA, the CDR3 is TGTGCCAGCAGTGGGTGGCGGGAAGGAGGTGGCAATGAGCAGTTCTTC. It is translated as CASSGWREGGGNEQFF.

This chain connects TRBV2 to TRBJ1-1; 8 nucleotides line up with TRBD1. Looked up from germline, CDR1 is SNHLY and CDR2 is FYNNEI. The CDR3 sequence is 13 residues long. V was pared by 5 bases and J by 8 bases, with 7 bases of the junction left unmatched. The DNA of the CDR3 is TGTGCCAGCAGTCAGGACAGGGCGGCGGAAGCTTTCTTT. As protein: CASSQDRAAEAFF.

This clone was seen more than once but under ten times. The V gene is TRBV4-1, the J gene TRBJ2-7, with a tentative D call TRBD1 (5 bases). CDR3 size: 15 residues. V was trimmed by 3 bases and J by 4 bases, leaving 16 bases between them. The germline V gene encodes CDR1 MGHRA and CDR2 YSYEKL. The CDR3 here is CASSQPTKGMYEQYF. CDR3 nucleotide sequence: TGCGCCAGCAGCCAGCCAACGAAGGGGATGTACGAGCAGTACTTC.

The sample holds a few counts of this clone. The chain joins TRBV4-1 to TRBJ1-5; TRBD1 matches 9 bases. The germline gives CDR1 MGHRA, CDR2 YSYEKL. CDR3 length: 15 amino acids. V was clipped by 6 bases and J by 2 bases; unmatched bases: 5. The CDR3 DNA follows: TGCGCCAGCAGACTTACAGGGGGCCGCAATCAGCCCCAGCATTTT. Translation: CASRLTGGRNQPQHF.

This chain's CDR3 is CAWSGADSSGYTF. The CDR3 DNA follows: TGTGCCTGGAGTGGGGCTGACAGTAGTGGCTACACCTTC. This chain uses TRBV30 with TRBJ1-2; the D gene is possibly TRBD1 (5 bases). The ends were cut back, 1 base at V and 7 bases at J, with 13 bases in the middle. Germline-derived CDR1 and CDR2 are GTSNPN and SVGIG (reference sequence). The CDR3 has 13 amino acids.

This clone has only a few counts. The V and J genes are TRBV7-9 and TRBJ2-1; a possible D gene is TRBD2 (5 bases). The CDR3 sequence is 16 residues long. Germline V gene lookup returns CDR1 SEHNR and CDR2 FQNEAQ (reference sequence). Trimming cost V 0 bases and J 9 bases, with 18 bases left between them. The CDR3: CASSLALSVNAGEQFF. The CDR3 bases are TGTGCCAGCAGCTTAGCTTTGAGCGTTAATGCGGGTGAGCAGTTCTTC.

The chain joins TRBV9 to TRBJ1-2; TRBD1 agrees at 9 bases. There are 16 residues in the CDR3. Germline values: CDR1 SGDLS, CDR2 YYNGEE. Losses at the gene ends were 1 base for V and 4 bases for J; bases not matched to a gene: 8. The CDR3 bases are TGTGCCAGCAGCGTAACCCCTTCGGGACAGGGCTATGGCTACACCTTC. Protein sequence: CASSVTPSGQGYGYTF. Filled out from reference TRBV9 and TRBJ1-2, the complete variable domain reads DSGVTQTPKHLITATGQRVTLRCSPRSGDLSVYWYQQSLDQGLQFLIQYYNGEERAKGNILERFSAQQFPDLHSELNLSSLELGDSALYFCASSVTPSGQGYGYTFGSGTRLTVV.

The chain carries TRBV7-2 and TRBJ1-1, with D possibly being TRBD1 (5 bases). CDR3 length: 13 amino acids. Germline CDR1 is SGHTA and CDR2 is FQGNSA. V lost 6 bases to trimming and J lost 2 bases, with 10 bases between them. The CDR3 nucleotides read TGTGCCAGCAGGGAGACAGTAAACACTGAAGCTTTCTTT. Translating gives CASRETVNTEAFF.

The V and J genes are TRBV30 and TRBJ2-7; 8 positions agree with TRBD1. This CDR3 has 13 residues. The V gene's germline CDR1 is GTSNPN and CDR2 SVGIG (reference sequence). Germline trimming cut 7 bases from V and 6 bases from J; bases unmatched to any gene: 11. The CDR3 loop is CASTVGRGREQYF. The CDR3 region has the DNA TGTGCCTCCACCGTTGGCAGGGGGCGCGAGCAGTACTTC.